The T cell receptor beta chain under discussion was sequenced for a study of blood T cells in healthy people across ages. Approximately 9 milliliters was the volume of peripheral blood drawn from each donor. On this clonotype itself: Antigen specificity is unknown.

Study-wide results and caveats: Per million T cells, the diversity of TCR beta decreased roughly linearly as age advanced. Diversity figures derived from one million T cells were judged to underestimate the true value.

PCR was performed a second time for about 7 to 12 cycles using a sample-barcoded 5' primer and a J-beta primer mix. TCRdb fed the 5' RACE reads into MiXCR, producing one record per CDR3 protein. Counted here are 630,000 or so distinct CDR3 sequences, about 30% occurring once; the ten biggest clones make up approximately 15%. The CDR3 length is 14 residues. Looked up from germline, CDR1 is SGHTA and CDR2 is FQGNSA. Losses at the gene ends were 5 bases for V and 0 bases for J; bases not matched to a gene: 3. The TCR originated in a woman older than 75 in good health. Sequences were obtained from blood. V and J are TRBV7-2 and TRBJ2-7, with TRBD1 matching over 8 bases. DNA for the CDR3: TGTGCCAGCAGCGGACAGGGCTACTCCTACGAGCAGTACTTC. Translating it yields CASSGQGYSYEQYF.